This entry lists 2 T cell receptor beta chains sequenced from one sample in a study of long-term antiretroviral therapy in people with HIV. immunoSEQ v3.0 was run at survey level. Produced via immunoSEQ multiplex PCR; TCRdb's table is partial and in-frame only. In the table there are tens of thousands of clones, 70% to 85% of which are singletons. Sequenced material: unsorted PBMCs, taken 3 years after starting antiretroviral therapy. These receptors were collected from a man aged 45 to 65 with HIV.

The chain is built from TRBV5-1 and TRBJ2-7; D unresolved. Germline assignment: CDR1 SGHRS and CDR2 YFSETQ. The CDR3 spans 12 residues. V dropped 0 bases and J dropped 3 bases, with 4 bases sitting between them. CDR3 residues: CASSLDYYEQYF. In nucleotides, the CDR3 is TGCGCCAGCAGCTTGGACTACTACGAGCAGTACTTC. Complete variable domain (other parts from reference TRBV5-1 and TRBJ2-7): KAGVTQTPRYLIKTRGQQVTLSCSPISGHRSVSWYQQTPGQGLQFLFEYFSETQRNKGNFPGRFSGRQFSNSRSEMNVSTLELGDSALYLCASSLDYYEQYFGPGTRLTVT.

The chain couples TRBV7-2 to TRBJ2-3; the D gene is possibly TRBD2 (6 bases). The CDR3 is 16 amino acids. Germline V gene sequence: CDR1 SGHTA, CDR2 FQGNSA. V lost 4 bases and J lost 6, with 20 bases in between. The CDR3 is CASSSRLVAVADTQYF. CDR3 sequence (DNA): TGTGCCAGCAGCTCTCGACTAGTTGCGGTTGCGGATACGCAGTATTTT. The full variable domain, rest sourced from reference TRBV7-2 and TRBJ2-3, is GAGVSQSPSNKVTEKGKDVELRCDPISGHTALYWYRQSLGQGLEFLIYFQGNSAPDKSGLPSDRFSAERTGGSVSTLTIQRTQQEDSAVYLCASSSRLVAVADTQYFGPGTRLTVL.